The source of this T cell receptor (beta chain) is a study of blood T cells in healthy people across ages. The study, taken as a whole, reports: Whereas aged donors had fewer naive CD4+ cells, long-lived donors had more of them and higher diversity.

V was clipped by 2 bases and J by 1 base, with 11 bases between them. The CDR3 contains 15 residues. Looked up from germline, CDR1 is SNHLY and CDR2 is FYNNEI. Turning to this clonotype: What it recognizes is unknown.

The use of a sample-barcoded 5' primer and a J-beta primer mix characterized a second PCR of 7 to 11 cycles. TCRdb reprocessed the 5' RACE reads via MiXCR and lists one record per CDR3 protein. The sample lists 780,000 or so distinct CDR3 sequences, 56% occurring once. Sequences were obtained from blood. This TCR was recovered from a man between 40 and 49 years old in good health. The chain employs TRBV2 and TRBJ2-5; D remains ambiguous. CDR3 nucleotide sequence: TGTGCCAGCAGTGAAACCAGGAATGTCCAAGAGACCCAGTACTTC. Translation: CASSETRNVQETQYF.